In this sample, the clone carrying this TCR beta chain turned up a few times. The data stem from a study of human T cells and chemical hapten exposure. From the RACE reads, TCRdb called clonotypes with MiXCR, one entry per CDR3 protein. In the table there are roughly 380,000 distinct CDR3 sequences, 4.5% to 5.5% of which are singletons. Time point defined: pre-sensitization, week 0. Treatment here: therapeutic diphenylcyclopropenone sensitization with weekly scalp DPC. In every case, blood was obtained before the patch test was applied. V lost 5 bases and J lost 2; bases outside the gene matches: 2. Looked up from germline, CDR1 is KGHDR and CDR2 is SFDVKD. This CDR3 is built from 13 residues.

Source: whole blood, taken in connection with sensitization to the hapten diphenylcyclopropenone (DPC). This chain links TRBV24-1 with TRBJ2-7, with 7 positions matching TRBD1. This sequence originates from a woman between 50 and 59 years old with alopecia areata. Some clones in this sample may be carry-over from other donors' samples. CDR3 amino acids: CATSGGGAYEQYF. DNA of the CDR3: TGTGCCACCAGTGGAGGGGGCGCCTACGAGCAGTACTTC.